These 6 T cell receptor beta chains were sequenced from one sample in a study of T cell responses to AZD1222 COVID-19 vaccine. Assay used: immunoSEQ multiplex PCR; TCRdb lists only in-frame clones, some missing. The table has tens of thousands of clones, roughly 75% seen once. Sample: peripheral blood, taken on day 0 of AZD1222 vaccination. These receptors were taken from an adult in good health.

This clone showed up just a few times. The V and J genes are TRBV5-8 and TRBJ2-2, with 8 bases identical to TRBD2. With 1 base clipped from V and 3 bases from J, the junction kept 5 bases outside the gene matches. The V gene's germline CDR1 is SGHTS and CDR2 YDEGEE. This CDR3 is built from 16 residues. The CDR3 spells CASSLFGGAHTGELFF. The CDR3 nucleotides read TGTGCCAGCAGCTTGTTCGGGGGGGCCCACACCGGGGAGCTGTTTTTT.

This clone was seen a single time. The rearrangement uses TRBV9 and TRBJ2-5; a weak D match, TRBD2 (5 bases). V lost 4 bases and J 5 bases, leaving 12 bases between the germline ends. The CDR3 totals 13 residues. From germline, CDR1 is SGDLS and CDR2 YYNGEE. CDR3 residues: CASSPREGETQYF. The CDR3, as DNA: TGTGCCAGCAGCCCCCGGGAAGGGGAGACCCAGTACTTC.

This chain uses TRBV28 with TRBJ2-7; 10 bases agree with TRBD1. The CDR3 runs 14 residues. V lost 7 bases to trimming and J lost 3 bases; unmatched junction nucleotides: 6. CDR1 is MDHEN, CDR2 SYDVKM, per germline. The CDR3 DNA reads TGTGCCAGCATCGACAGGGGGCAGTACTACGAGCAGTACTTC. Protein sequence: CASIDRGQYYEQYF.

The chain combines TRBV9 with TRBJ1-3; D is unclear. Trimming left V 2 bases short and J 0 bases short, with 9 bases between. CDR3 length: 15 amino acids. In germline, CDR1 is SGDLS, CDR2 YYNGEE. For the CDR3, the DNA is TGTGCCAGCAGCGTCGGAGGTAGCTCTGGAAACACCATATATTTT. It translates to CASSVGGSSGNTIYF.

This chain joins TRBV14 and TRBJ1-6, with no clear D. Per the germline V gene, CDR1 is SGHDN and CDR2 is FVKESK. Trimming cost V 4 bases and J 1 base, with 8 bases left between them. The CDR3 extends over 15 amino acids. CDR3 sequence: CASSPRGSYNSPLHF. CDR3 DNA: TGTGCCAGCAGCCCTCGGGGATCCTATAATTCACCCCTCCACTTT.

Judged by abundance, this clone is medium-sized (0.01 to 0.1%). Here the CDR3 reads CASSLTWPSYEQYF. The DNA for the CDR3 is TGTGCCAGCAGCTTAACTTGGCCCTCCTACGAGCAGTACTTC. The chain is built from TRBV7-8 and TRBJ2-7, with unresolved D. Between the trimmed V and J ends, which lost 2 bases and 0 bases, there was a span of 8 bases. The CDR3 is 14 amino acids. The germline CDR1 and CDR2 sequences are SGHVS and FQNEAQ.